This is a list of T cell receptor beta chains from one sample in a study of blood T cell repertoires in COVID-19. Data came from immunoSEQ multiplex PCR; TCRdb stores just in-frame clones and leaves some out. Of 60,000 or so clones detected, approximately 82% appear once; the ten largest clones hold roughly 3.9%. Sequencing used peripheral blood. The receptors come from a man aged 60 to 75 with acute or convalescent COVID-19. Both conserved end residues are part of each CDR3. D genes are given only for firm matches. Clone size appears in some rows only: once, few, many, or a class for an expanded clone.

D gene,J gene,V gene,clone size,CDR3 protein,CDR3 DNA
-,TRBJ1-2,TRBV30,-,CAWSAQGENGYTF,TGTGCCTGGAGTGCGCAGGGTGAGAATGGCTACACCTTC
TRBD1,TRBJ2-7,TRBV29-1,-,CSVQGDLFSEQYF,TGCAGCGTGCAGGGGGATCTTTTCTCCGAGCAGTACTTC
TRBD2,TRBJ2-3,TRBV7-2,-,CASSSGTSPDTQYF,TGTGCCAGCAGCTCCGGGACTAGCCCAGATACGCAGTATTTT
-,TRBJ1-4,TRBV5-1,-,CASSATDANEKLFF,TGCGCCAGCAGTGCGACAGACGCAAATGAAAAACTGTTTTTT
TRBD1,TRBJ1-4,TRBV7-9,-,CASSRGTDYYEKLFF,TGTGCCAGCAGCCGCGGGACAGATTACTATGAAAAACTGTTTTTT
TRBD1,TRBJ1-2,TRBV5-1,-,CASSTRQGANYGYTF,TGCGCCAGCAGCACGAGACAGGGGGCTAACTATGGCTACACCTTC
TRBD1,TRBJ2-7,TRBV29-1,-,CSVLRDRDSYEQYF,TGCAGCGTCCTCCGGGACAGGGATTCCTACGAGCAGTACTTC
-,TRBJ1-1,TRBV9,-,CASSVEGGNTEAFF,TGTGCCAGCAGCGTAGAAGGAGGGAACACTGAAGCTTTCTTT
-,TRBJ1-1,TRBV19,few,CASSETGNTEAFF,TGTGCCAGTAGTGAGACAGGCAACACTGAAGCTTTCTTT
-,TRBJ1-3,TRBV28,-,CASTLWGVPGNTIYF,TGTGCCAGCACCCTTTGGGGGGTCCCTGGAAACACCATATATTTT
TRBD1,TRBJ2-1,TRBV19,few,CASSPLLDRGRNEQFF,TGTGCCAGTAGTCCCCTCCTTGACAGGGGGAGGAATGAGCAGTTCTTC
-,TRBJ1-2,TRBV5-8,few,CASSLGGRGSVGYTF,TGTGCCAGCAGCTTGGGCGGCAGGGGATCGGTCGGGTACACCTTC
TRBD2,TRBJ2-1,TRBV6-4,-,CASSSHSGGARQFF,TGTGCCAGCAGCAGTCATAGCGGGGGGGCCCGTCAGTTCTTC
-,TRBJ2-7,TRBV11-2,-,CASSLLEGGGYEQYF,TGTGCCAGCAGCTTATTGGAAGGGGGGGGCTACGAGCAGTACTTC
-,TRBJ2-1,TRBV5-6,-,CASSKQGSTINEQFF,TGTGCCAGCAGTAAGCAGGGATCTACAATCAATGAGCAGTTCTTC
-,TRBJ2-1,TRBV19,-,CASSISGLGNEQFF,TGTGCCAGTAGTATAAGTGGGCTTGGAAATGAGCAGTTCTTC
TRBD1,TRBJ1-4,TRBV30,-,CAWSFPGGTREKLFF,TGTGCCTGGAGTTTTCCAGGGGGGACGCGTGAAAAACTGTTTTTT
-,TRBJ2-1,TRBV6-6,-,CASSYRGEQFF,TGTGCCAGCAGTTACCGCGGTGAGCAGTTCTTC
-,TRBJ2-3,TRBV9,-,CASSNTPNPDTQYF,TGTGCCAGCAGCAATACTCCCAATCCGGATACGCAGTATTTT
TRBD1,TRBJ1-2,TRBV6-6,-,CASQDRIYGYTF,TGTGCCAGCCAGGACAGGATCTATGGCTACACCTTC
-,TRBJ1-1,TRBV27,-,CASSLPGGSEAFF,TGTGCCAGCAGTTTACCAGGCGGGTCTGAAGCTTTCTTT
-,TRBJ1-1,TRBV19,-,CASRPLLRGTEAFF,TGTGCCAGTAGGCCCCTCCTTCGAGGCACTGAAGCTTTCTTT
-,TRBJ2-5,TRBV5-4,-,CASRRGGGVQETQYF,TGTGCCAGCAGACGGGGTGGGGGCGTCCAAGAGACCCAGTACTTC
-,TRBJ2-2,TRBV9,few,CASSVGQTLRTGELFF,TGTGCCAGCAGCGTAGGCCAAACCCTCAGAACCGGGGAGCTGTTTTTT
-,TRBJ1-1,TRBV29-1,-,CSAGGMVGTEAFF,TGCAGCGCCGGGGGGATGGTGGGCACTGAAGCTTTCTTT
-,TRBJ1-1,TRBV6-5,-,CASSYRPRDTEAFF,TGTGCCAGCAGTTACCGGCCCCGGGACACTGAAGCTTTCTTT
TRBD1,TRBJ2-7,TRBV27,-,CASSRTLGQGPYEQYF,TGTGCCAGCAGTCGTACTTTGGGACAGGGCCCCTACGAGCAGTACTTC
-,TRBJ1-5,TRBV19,-,CASSIGGGWQPQHF,TGTGCCAGTAGTATAGGAGGGGGTTGGCAGCCCCAGCATTTT
-,TRBJ1-3,TRBV15,once,CATSRDKSGAGNTIYF,TGTGCCACCAGCAGAGATAAGTCGGGAGCTGGAAACACCATATATTTT
-,TRBJ1-2,TRBV12-3/TRBV12-4,-,CASSEQGRDGYTF,TGTGCCAGCAGTGAACAGGGAAGAGATGGCTACACCTTC
-,TRBJ2-1,TRBV19,once,CASSSRAPRTYNEQFF,TGTGCCAGTAGTTCCAGGGCCCCCAGGACCTACAATGAGCAGTTCTTC
TRBD1,TRBJ1-2,TRBV19,-,CASSRQGQDYGYTF,TGTGCCAGTAGTCGACAGGGCCAGGACTATGGCTACACCTTC
-,TRBJ1-2,TRBV19,once,CASSVGQIYGYTF,TGTGCCAGTAGTGTTGGACAGATCTATGGCTACACCTTC
-,TRBJ1-4,TRBV5-4,-,CASSLFPGQGKEKLFF,TGTGCCAGCAGCTTGTTCCCGGGTCAGGGAAAAGAAAAACTGTTTTTT
-,TRBJ1-6,TRBV4-1,once,CASSQHLSPLHF,TGCGCCAGCAGCCAGCATCTATCACCCCTCCACTTT
-,TRBJ2-7,TRBV7-2,few,CASSLVGLAGASSYEQYF,TGTGCCAGCAGCTTAGTAGGATTGGCGGGGGCCAGCTCCTACGAGCAGTACTTC
-,TRBJ1-5,TRBV18,-,CASSPIGHPYQPQHF,TGTGCCAGCTCACCAATAGGACATCCTTATCAGCCCCAGCATTTT
-,TRBJ1-6,TRBV28,-,CATGGSPLHF,TGTGCCACGGGAGGTTCACCCCTCCACTTT
TRBD1,TRBJ1-4,TRBV5-8,-,CASSTGGSNEKLFF,TGTGCCAGCAGTACAGGGGGTTCTAATGAAAAACTGTTTTTT
-,TRBJ1-2,TRBV9,once,CASSVGRQTYGYTF,TGTGCCAGCAGCGTAGGCAGGCAGACCTATGGCTACACCTTC
-,TRBJ2-3,TRBV19,-,CASSVQGGNTQYF,TGTGCCAGTAGTGTACAGGGGGGGAATACGCAGTATTTT
TRBD1,TRBJ2-2,TRBV7-3,-,CASSLTGGVTGELFF,TGTGCCAGCTCCTTAACAGGGGGAGTCACCGGGGAGCTGTTTTTT
-,TRBJ1-6,TRBV12-5,-,CASGSPQDRSNNSPLHF,TGTGCTAGTGGTTCACCGCAAGACAGATCCAATAATTCACCCCTCCACTTT
-,TRBJ1-5,TRBV25-1,-,CASSEFAGQPQHF,TGTGCCAGCAGTGAATTCGCAGGGCAGCCCCAGCATTTT
TRBD1,TRBJ2-5,TRBV9,-,CASSANGQGQETQYF,TGTGCCAGCAGCGCTAACGGACAGGGGCAAGAGACCCAGTACTTC
TRBD1,TRBJ2-2,TRBV5-1,-,CASSLVSQGAGELFF,TGCGCCAGCAGCTTGGTCTCACAGGGGGCCGGGGAGCTGTTTTTT
TRBD1,TRBJ1-1,TRBV7-9,-,CASSLGDRDCAFF,TGTGCCAGCAGCTTAGGGGACAGGGACTGCGCTTTCTTT
-,TRBJ2-3,TRBV11-2,-,CASSLEVGGPTDTQYF,TGTGCCAGCAGCTTAGAGGTGGGGGGGCCCACAGATACGCAGTATTTT
TRBD1,TRBJ2-1,TRBV5-1,-,CASSLEGTGVWNEQFF,TGCGCCAGCAGCTTGGAGGGGACAGGGGTATGGAATGAGCAGTTCTTC
TRBD1,TRBJ1-1,TRBV18,-,CASSFGNRGTTEAFF,TGTGCCAGCTCATTCGGGAACAGGGGAACGACTGAAGCTTTCTTT
TRBD2,TRBJ2-3,TRBV7-9,once,CASSRYLTLAGGLADTQYF,TGTGCCAGCAGCCGATACCTTACCCTAGCGGGGGGGCTCGCAGATACGCAGTATTTT
-,TRBJ1-2,TRBV2,-,CASSESGTGYTF,TGTGCCAGCAGTGAATCAGGCACCGGCTACACCTTC
-,TRBJ1-1,TRBV28,-,CASSRDNRNTEAFF,TGTGCCAGCAGCCGTGACAACCGCAACACTGAAGCTTTCTTT
TRBD2,TRBJ2-5,TRBV5-1,-,CASSQDAGGPGETQYF,TGCGCCAGCAGCCAAGATGCGGGGGGGCCCGGGGAGACCCAGTACTTC
-,TRBJ1-3,TRBV15,-,CATSRDLGGGSGNTIYF,TGTGCCACCAGCAGAGATCTGGGCGGGGGCTCTGGAAACACCATATATTTT
TRBD1,TRBJ1-2,TRBV5-4,-,CASSSTGGSPYGYTF,TGTGCCAGCAGCTCAACAGGGGGTTCCCCCTATGGCTACACCTTC
-,TRBJ1-1,TRBV6-5,-,CASSYQVNTEAFF,TGTGCCAGCAGTTATCAGGTGAACACTGAAGCTTTCTTT
TRBD1,TRBJ1-5,TRBV24-1,few,CATSEPGTGGIQPQHF,TGTGCCACCAGTGAACCCGGGACAGGGGGTATTCAGCCCCAGCATTTT